This T cell receptor (beta chain) was documented in a study of blood T cells in healthy people across ages. Study findings and constraints: A strong correlation was seen between TCR beta diversity and naive T cell percentage. There were more naive CD4+ cells and higher diversity in long-lived donors than in aged donors. Shifts in expanded clonotypes may have been confounded by donor CMV status, which was unknown.

This CDR3 is 13 amino acids long. The ends were cut back, 6 bases at V and 5 bases at J, with 13 bases in the middle. Per germline, CDR1 SNHLY and CDR2 FYNNEI. Regarding this clonotype: As yet, its antigen is unknown.

With a J-beta primer mix and a sample-barcoded 5' primer, a second PCR ran 7 to 11 cycles. Via MiXCR, TCRdb re-called the 5' RACE reads, giving one row per CDR3 protein. The repertoire holds around 1,800,000 distinct CDR3 sequences, with around 42% as singletons. Sequenced sample: blood. The chain carries TRBV2 and TRBJ2-5, with D possibly matching TRBD2 (6 bases). This receptor was identified in a human donor in good health. The CDR3 is CASRGGVWETQYF. Written as DNA, the CDR3 is TGTGCCAGCAGGGGCGGGGTTTGGGAGACCCAGTACTTC. The entire variable domain, with the rest obtained from reference TRBV2 and TRBJ2-5, is as follows: EPEVTQTPSHQVTQMGQEVILRCVPISNHLYFYWYRQILGQKVEFLVSFYNNEISEKSEIFDDQFSVERPDGSNFTLKIRSTKLEDSAMYFCASRGGVWETQYFGPGTRLLVL.